This T cell receptor beta chain was recovered during a study of blood T cell repertoires in COVID-19. The J segment lost 4 bases and the V segment lost 5 bases, leaving 11 bases of the junction unmatched. The CDR3 is 16 amino acids. CDR1 MNHEY and CDR2 SVGEGT come from the germline V gene. Authors' data handling: The authors estimated nucleated cell counts from reference gene primer amplification. Produced via immunoSEQ multiplex PCR; TCRdb's table is partial and in-frame only. Clone size and the V and J calls come from that table; the DNA yielded D and trimming. This sample carries roughly 70,000 clones, 80% to 90% of them seen once, and the ten largest clones take around 5.3%.

The J gene is TRBJ1-1, the V gene TRBV6-2 or TRBV6-3; 9 bases map to TRBD1. The receptor's source is a man aged 45 to 65 with active COVID-19. The sample was peripheral blood. Here the CDR3 DNA reads TGTGCCAGCAGTAACACCTTACAGGGGGCTCTCACTGAAGCTTTCTTT. Its protein product is CASSNTLQGALTEAFF.